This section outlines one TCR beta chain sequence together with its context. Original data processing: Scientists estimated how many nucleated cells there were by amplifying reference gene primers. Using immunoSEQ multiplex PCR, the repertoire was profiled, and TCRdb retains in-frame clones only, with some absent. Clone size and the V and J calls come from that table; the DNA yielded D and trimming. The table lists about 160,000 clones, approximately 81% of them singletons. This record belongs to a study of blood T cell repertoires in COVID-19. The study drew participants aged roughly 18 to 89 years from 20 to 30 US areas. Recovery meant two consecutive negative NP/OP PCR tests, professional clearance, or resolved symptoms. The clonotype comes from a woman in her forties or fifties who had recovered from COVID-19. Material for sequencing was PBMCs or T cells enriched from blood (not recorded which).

This chain's CDR3 is CASSINPGQGLANYGYTF. CDR3 DNA sequence: TGTGCCAGTAGTATAAACCCCGGACAGGGCCTAGCTAACTATGGCTACACCTTC. The genes are TRBV19 and TRBJ1-2, with 8 positions matching TRBD1. The germline V gene encodes CDR1 LNHDA and CDR2 SQIVND (reference sequence). Losses at the gene ends were 2 bases for V and 0 bases for J; bases not matched to a gene: 11. The CDR3 totals 18 residues.